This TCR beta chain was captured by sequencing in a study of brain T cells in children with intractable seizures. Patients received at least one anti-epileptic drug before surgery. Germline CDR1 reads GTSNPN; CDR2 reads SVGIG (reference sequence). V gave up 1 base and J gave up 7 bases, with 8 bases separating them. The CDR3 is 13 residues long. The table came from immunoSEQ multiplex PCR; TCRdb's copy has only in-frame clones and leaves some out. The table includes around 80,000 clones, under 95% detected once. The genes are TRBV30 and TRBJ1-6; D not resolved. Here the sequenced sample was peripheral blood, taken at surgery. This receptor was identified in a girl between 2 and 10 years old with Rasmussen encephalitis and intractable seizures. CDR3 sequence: CAWSDAVNSPLHF. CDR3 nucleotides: TGTGCCTGGAGTGACGCCGTGAATTCACCCCTCCACTTT.